The present T cell receptor beta chain was sequenced within a study of breast tumors, draining lymph nodes, adjacent tissues. Study outcomes and limitations: Tumor repertoires ranked between lymph nodes and nontumor tissue in diversity, with V and J gene preferences. Luminal-like breast cancer showed significantly greater tumor-nontumor repertoire similarity than basal-like breast cancer did. Findings are consistent with lymph node origin and intratumoral expansion of most tumor T cells. Data only fit, rather than demonstrated, lymph node origin of most tumor T cells.

Germline loops: CDR1 SNHLY, CDR2 FYNNEI. The CDR3 totals 10 residues. Trimming removed 10 bases at V and 6 bases at J, with 9 bases between. Details on this clonotype: As yet, its antigen is unknown.

TCRdb used MiXCR to reprocess the multiplex PCR reads, holding one entry per CDR3 protein. The sample gives 20,000 to 25,000 distinct CDR3 sequences, 64% of which show up once; 19% is in the top ten. Sequencing used tumor-adjacent breast tissue. The source of this sequence is a female donor with breast cancer. Some clones in this sample may be carry-over from other donors' samples. This chain joins TRBV2 and TRBJ1-2; maybe TRBD1 (5 bases). In nucleotides, the CDR3 is TGTGCCACACAGGACCATGGCTACACCTTC. Protein sequence: CATQDHGYTF.